This is a list of T cell receptor beta chains from one sample in a study of blood T cells in healthy people across ages. Via MiXCR, TCRdb re-called the 5' RACE reads, giving one row per CDR3 protein. The sample comprises approximately 600,000 distinct CDR3 sequences, around three fifths of which are singletons, and more than 35% rests with the top ten. Source material: blood. Receptors originate from a man aged 60-69 years in good health. Both conserved end residues are part of each CDR3. A D gene is named only where the DNA matches it firmly. Expanded clones get a size class; other rows say once, few or many, or leave the size out.

j_gene | abundance | d_gene | v_gene | CDR3nt | CDR3aa
TRBJ2-5 | few | - | TRBV7-9 | TGTGCCAGCAGCTTAGAGGACGCGGCCCAGTACTTC | CASSLEDAAQYF
TRBJ2-5 | once | - | TRBV20-1 | TGCAGTGCTAGAGAACCGGGTCGGGGGCGAGTTGGCCAAGAGACCCAGTACTTC | CSAREPGRGRVGQETQYF
TRBJ2-3 | - | TRBD2 | TRBV5-1 | TGCGCCAGCAGCTTGGGGTTAGCGGGGGGCCCCACAGATACGCAGTATTTT | CASSLGLAGGPTDTQYF
TRBJ2-3 | - | TRBD2 | TRBV6-5 | TGTGCCAACAGTTATGTGCGGGGGGGTAGTCGTGTCACAGATACGCAGTATTTT | CANSYVRGGSRVTDTQYF
TRBJ2-3 | - | TRBD2 | TRBV20-1 | TGCAGTGCTAGCGGGCTAGCGGGTGCAGATACGCAGTATTTT | CSASGLAGADTQYF
TRBJ2-3 | once | TRBD1 | TRBV29-1 | TGCAGCGTTGACTTGGGCGGGACAGGGGGATCAGATACGCAGTATTTT | CSVDLGGTGGSDTQYF
TRBJ2-5 | - | - | TRBV4-1 | TGCGCCAGCAGCCAAGATTTCCGTGCCCAAGAGACCCAGTACTTC | CASSQDFRAQETQYF
TRBJ1-4 | - | - | TRBV7-9 | TGTGCCAGCAGCTCCCGATGGGGGTCAACTAATGAAAAACTGTTTTTT | CASSSRWGSTNEKLFF
TRBJ2-5 | few | - | TRBV10-3 | TGTGCCATCAGGCTGGACCTAGGGGAGACCCAGTACTTC | CAIRLDLGETQYF
TRBJ1-6 | few | - | TRBV20-1 | TGCAGTGCTAGAGATCAAGGGGGGAGTCGGTCACCCCTCCACTTT | CSARDQGGSRSPLHF
TRBJ2-7 | - | - | TRBV20-1 | TGCAGTGCTAGAGAGACGAGCGAGCAGTACTTC | CSARETSEQYF
TRBJ2-5 | - | - | TRBV10-3 | TGTGCCATCAGTGAAAGGAGAGGCGAGACCCAGTACTTC | CAISERRGETQYF
TRBJ2-5 | - | TRBD1 | TRBV19 | TGTGCCAGTAGTATCTCCCAGGGGGCTCAAGAGCAGTACTTC | CASSISQGAQEQYF
TRBJ1-3 | - | - | TRBV3-1 | TGTGCCAGCACCCCCGGCCGAGGGAACACCATATATTTT | CASTPGRGNTIYF
TRBJ2-1 | - | - | TRBV11-2 | TGTGCCAGCAGCACCCTCGGCGGGTTGAATGAGCAGTTCTTC | CASSTLGGLNEQFF
TRBJ2-7 | - | - | TRBV20-1 | TGCAGTGCTAGAGGAGGTTTGGCGGGGGCAACCTACGAGCAGTACTTC | CSARGGLAGATYEQYF
TRBJ2-1 | once | TRBD2 | TRBV27 | TGTGCCAGCAGTTTATCCTTAGCGGGACTCTCCTACAATGAGCAGTTCTTC | CASSLSLAGLSYNEQFF
TRBJ1-2 | - | - | TRBV29-1 | TGCAGCGTTGAACCGGAAGGGTATGGCTACACCTTC | CSVEPEGYGYTF
TRBJ2-1 | - | TRBD1 | TRBV28 | TGTGCCAGCAGTTTACTGGGACAGTACAATGAGCAGTTCTTC | CASSLLGQYNEQFF
TRBJ2-1 | - | TRBD2 | TRBV20-1 | TGCAGTGCTAGAGATGTGGACGGGGGGGCCTACGAGCAGTTCTTC | CSARDVDGGAYEQFF